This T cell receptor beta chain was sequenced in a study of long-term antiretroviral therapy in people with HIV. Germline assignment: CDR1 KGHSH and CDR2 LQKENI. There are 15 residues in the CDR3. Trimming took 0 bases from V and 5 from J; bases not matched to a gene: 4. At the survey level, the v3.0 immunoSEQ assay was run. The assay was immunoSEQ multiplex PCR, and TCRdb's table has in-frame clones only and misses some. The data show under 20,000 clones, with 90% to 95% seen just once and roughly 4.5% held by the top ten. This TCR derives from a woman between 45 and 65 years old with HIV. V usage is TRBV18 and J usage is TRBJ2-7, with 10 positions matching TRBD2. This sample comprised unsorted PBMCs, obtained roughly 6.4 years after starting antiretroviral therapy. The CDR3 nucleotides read TGTGCCAGCTCACCACCGTCCCTAGCGGGAGACGAGCAGTACTTC. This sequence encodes CASSPPSLAGDEQYF.